These T cell receptor beta chains were read from a single sample in a study of identical twins. Each CDR3 protein is one row after TCRdb ran MiXCR on the 5' RACE reads. The table shows a few hundred thousand distinct CDR3 sequences, with 9% to 10% occurring only once. These data also featured in a second study, about yellow fever vaccine responses in identical twins.

The sample taken for sequencing was PBMCs. These receptors originate from a woman in her late teens or twenties in good health. Each CDR3 is given with its conserved first and last residue. Fields, in order: V gene, D gene, clone size, J gene, CDR3 protein, CDR3 DNA. A D gene is named only where the DNA matches it firmly. Not all rows give a size; the values are once, few, many and, for expanded clones, a class.

v_call: TRBV5-1
d_call: TRBD2
clone_size: -
j_call: TRBJ2-7
cdr3_aa: CASSWLTSGSTYEQYF
cdr3_nt: TGCGCCAGCAGCTGGCTGACTAGCGGGAGTACTTACGAGCAGTACTTC

v_call: TRBV5-1
d_call: TRBD2
clone_size: many
j_call: TRBJ2-1
cdr3_aa: CASTPRVAGGSGNEQFF
cdr3_nt: TGCGCCAGCACCCCTCGGGTAGCGGGGGGTTCCGGCAATGAGCAGTTCTTC

v_call: TRBV5-1
d_call: -
clone_size: many
j_call: TRBJ2-1
cdr3_aa: CASSLGLPLRTYNEQFF
cdr3_nt: TGCGCCAGCAGCTTGGGACTACCTCTGAGGACCTACAATGAGCAGTTCTTC

v_call: TRBV27
d_call: -
clone_size: few
j_call: TRBJ1-5
cdr3_aa: CASSPRGPGGNQPQHF
cdr3_nt: TGTGCCAGCAGTCCGCGGGGACCTGGGGGAAATCAGCCCCAGCATTTT

v_call: TRBV12-3/TRBV12-4
d_call: -
clone_size: many
j_call: TRBJ2-3
cdr3_aa: CASSPFGGWDTQYF
cdr3_nt: TGTGCCAGCAGTCCGTTCGGGGGTTGGGATACGCAGTATTTT

v_call: TRBV12-3/TRBV12-4
d_call: TRBD2
clone_size: many
j_call: TRBJ2-7
cdr3_aa: CASTQTSYDEQYF
cdr3_nt: TGTGCCAGCACCCAGACTAGCTATGATGAGCAGTACTTC

v_call: TRBV12-3/TRBV12-4
d_call: TRBD2
clone_size: many
j_call: TRBJ2-3
cdr3_aa: CASSGTSGYTDTQYF
cdr3_nt: TGTGCCAGCAGTGGGACTAGCGGCTACACAGATACGCAGTATTTT

v_call: TRBV3-1
d_call: -
clone_size: -
j_call: TRBJ2-1
cdr3_aa: CASSQTKDEQFF
cdr3_nt: TGTGCCAGCAGCCAAACCAAAGATGAGCAGTTCTTC

v_call: TRBV5-1
d_call: -
clone_size: few
j_call: TRBJ2-5
cdr3_aa: CASSAGGPASQYF
cdr3_nt: TGCGCCAGCAGCGCCGGGGGGCCGGCGTCCCAGTACTTC

v_call: TRBV20-1
d_call: -
clone_size: -
j_call: TRBJ2-5
cdr3_aa: CSARDSMRDGRETQYF
cdr3_nt: TGCAGTGCTAGAGATTCTATGCGGGATGGGAGAGAGACCCAGTACTTC

v_call: TRBV11-2
d_call: -
clone_size: -
j_call: TRBJ2-3
cdr3_aa: CASSLRRTFSTDTQYF
cdr3_nt: TGTGCCAGCAGCCTGCGGAGAACTTTTAGCACAGATACGCAGTATTTT

v_call: TRBV28
d_call: -
clone_size: -
j_call: TRBJ2-2
cdr3_aa: CASGLTGGNGELFF
cdr3_nt: TGTGCCAGCGGTCTCACTGGGGGGAACGGGGAGCTGTTTTTT

v_call: TRBV5-6
d_call: -
clone_size: many
j_call: TRBJ1-4
cdr3_aa: CASSLYLVNEKLFF
cdr3_nt: TGTGCCAGCAGCTTGTATTTAGTGAATGAAAAACTGTTTTTT

v_call: TRBV12-3/TRBV12-4
d_call: -
clone_size: many
j_call: TRBJ2-3
cdr3_aa: CASRPLGSADTQYF
cdr3_nt: TGTGCCAGCAGACCTCTCGGATCTGCTGATACGCAGTATTTT

v_call: TRBV5-5
d_call: TRBD1
clone_size: -
j_call: TRBJ2-1
cdr3_aa: CASSFVADRGGGEQFF
cdr3_nt: TGTGCCAGCAGCTTTGTGGCGGACAGGGGGGGTGGTGAGCAGTTCTTC

v_call: TRBV20-1
d_call: -
clone_size: -
j_call: TRBJ2-7
cdr3_aa: CSAHFYEQYF
cdr3_nt: TGCAGTGCGCATTTCTACGAGCAGTACTTC

v_call: TRBV15
d_call: -
clone_size: -
j_call: TRBJ2-3
cdr3_aa: CATSSAAQAFTDTQYF
cdr3_nt: TGTGCCACCAGCTCCGCTGCCCAAGCTTTCACAGATACGCAGTATTTT

v_call: TRBV16
d_call: TRBD2
clone_size: few
j_call: TRBJ2-3
cdr3_aa: CASSPGLAGVTQYF
cdr3_nt: TGTGCCAGCAGCCCCGGACTAGCGGGAGTTACGCAGTATTTT

v_call: TRBV28
d_call: -
clone_size: few
j_call: TRBJ2-7
cdr3_aa: CASGPIERLAPHYEQYF
cdr3_nt: TGTGCCAGCGGACCAATCGAGCGGCTAGCGCCTCACTACGAGCAGTACTTC

v_call: TRBV6-2/TRBV6-3
d_call: TRBD2
clone_size: many
j_call: TRBJ2-1
cdr3_aa: CASSYVLAGDEQFF
cdr3_nt: TGTGCCAGCAGTTACGTTCTAGCGGGTGATGAGCAGTTCTTC

v_call: TRBV25-1
d_call: -
clone_size: few
j_call: TRBJ2-7
cdr3_aa: CASSESGRGVRDEQYF
cdr3_nt: TGTGCCAGCAGTGAATCCGGCAGGGGGGTACGGGACGAGCAGTACTTC

v_call: TRBV29-1
d_call: -
clone_size: -
j_call: TRBJ2-5
cdr3_aa: CSVNSQQETQYF
cdr3_nt: TGCAGCGTTAACAGCCAACAAGAGACCCAGTACTTC

v_call: TRBV7-2
d_call: TRBD2
clone_size: -
j_call: TRBJ2-7
cdr3_aa: CASRMRTGGTFGEQYF
cdr3_nt: TGTGCCAGCAGAATGCGTACGGGGGGGACCTTTGGGGAGCAGTACTTC

v_call: TRBV20-1
d_call: TRBD2
clone_size: many
j_call: TRBJ2-5
cdr3_aa: CSARGASGGQGETQYF
cdr3_nt: TGCAGTGCTAGAGGTGCTAGCGGGGGACAAGGAGAGACCCAGTACTTC

v_call: TRBV4-1
d_call: -
clone_size: many
j_call: TRBJ2-7
cdr3_aa: CASSQERPDSYEQYF
cdr3_nt: TGCGCCAGCAGCCAAGAACGGCCGGACTCCTACGAGCAGTACTTC

v_call: TRBV20-1
d_call: TRBD2
clone_size: many
j_call: TRBJ2-1
cdr3_aa: CSARTSGSGEQFF
cdr3_nt: TGCAGTGCTAGGACTAGCGGGAGTGGCGAGCAGTTCTTC

v_call: TRBV20-1
d_call: -
clone_size: many
j_call: TRBJ1-6
cdr3_aa: CSGLTGVSNSPLHF
cdr3_nt: TGCAGTGGTTTGACAGGTGTATCCAATTCACCCCTCCACTTT

v_call: TRBV28
d_call: TRBD2
clone_size: -
j_call: TRBJ2-1
cdr3_aa: CASSLTLAELYNEQFF
cdr3_nt: TGTGCCAGCAGTTTAACGCTAGCGGAACTCTACAATGAGCAGTTCTTC

v_call: TRBV4-2
d_call: -
clone_size: many
j_call: TRBJ2-7
cdr3_aa: CATSSGTSAYEQYF
cdr3_nt: TGTGCCACCTCGTCCGGGACATCAGCCTACGAGCAGTACTTC

v_call: TRBV14
d_call: -
clone_size: few
j_call: TRBJ2-3
cdr3_aa: CASSQVRAARTDTQYF
cdr3_nt: TGTGCCAGCAGCCAAGTTCGGGCAGCACGCACAGATACGCAGTATTTT

v_call: TRBV7-9
d_call: -
clone_size: few
j_call: TRBJ1-1
cdr3_aa: CANGKSGYTEAFF
cdr3_nt: TGTGCCAACGGAAAGTCAGGGTACACTGAAGCTTTCTTT

v_call: TRBV12-3/TRBV12-4
d_call: TRBD2
clone_size: -
j_call: TRBJ2-2
cdr3_aa: CAISAGTSGSGGTGELFF
cdr3_nt: TGTGCCATCAGTGCCGGGACTAGCGGGAGTGGGGGCACCGGGGAGCTGTTTTTT

v_call: TRBV20-1
d_call: -
clone_size: -
j_call: TRBJ2-7
cdr3_aa: CSATDSKYEQYF
cdr3_nt: TGCAGTGCTACCGACAGTAAATACGAGCAGTACTTC

v_call: TRBV3-1
d_call: -
clone_size: many
j_call: TRBJ2-7
cdr3_aa: CASSQDLSTYEQYF
cdr3_nt: TGTGCCAGCAGCCAAGATCTTTCCACCTACGAGCAGTACTTC

v_call: TRBV28
d_call: -
clone_size: many
j_call: TRBJ2-3
cdr3_aa: CASSRKGRGYTDTQYF
cdr3_nt: TGTGCCAGCAGTCGAAAGGGACGGGGGTACACAGATACGCAGTATTTT

v_call: TRBV12-3/TRBV12-4
d_call: -
clone_size: many
j_call: TRBJ2-7
cdr3_aa: CASKPDGASEQYF
cdr3_nt: TGTGCCAGCAAGCCGGACGGAGCGTCCGAGCAGTACTTC

v_call: TRBV4-3
d_call: TRBD2
clone_size: -
j_call: TRBJ2-7
cdr3_aa: CASSQEIGLAGGFLSYEQYF
cdr3_nt: TGCGCCAGCAGCCAAGAGATAGGACTAGCGGGAGGATTCTTAAGCTACGAGCAGTACTTC

v_call: TRBV7-9
d_call: -
clone_size: many
j_call: TRBJ2-3
cdr3_aa: CASSLALSGTDTQYF
cdr3_nt: TGTGCCAGCAGCTTGGCGCTGTCTGGCACAGATACGCAGTATTTT

v_call: TRBV20-1
d_call: TRBD2
clone_size: -
j_call: TRBJ2-6
cdr3_aa: CSARDPLAGPNSGANVLTF
cdr3_nt: TGCAGTGCTAGAGATCCACTAGCGGGACCAAACTCTGGGGCCAACGTCCTGACTTTC

v_call: TRBV7-3
d_call: TRBD1
clone_size: -
j_call: TRBJ2-5
cdr3_aa: CATPNHTQGAYETQYF
cdr3_nt: TGTGCCACCCCGAATCACACACAGGGGGCTTATGAGACCCAGTACTTC

v_call: TRBV20-1
d_call: TRBD1
clone_size: many
j_call: TRBJ2-4
cdr3_aa: CSARLDREFAKNIQYF
cdr3_nt: TGCAGTGCTAGACTGGACAGGGAGTTTGCCAAAAACATTCAGTACTTC

v_call: TRBV7-9
d_call: TRBD2
clone_size: -
j_call: TRBJ2-3
cdr3_aa: CASSRSGVNTDTQYF
cdr3_nt: TGTGCCAGCAGCCGGAGCGGGGTTAACACAGATACGCAGTATTTT